Each of the 32 T cell receptor beta chains below was sequenced from the same sample in a study of T cell responses to AZD1222 COVID-19 vaccine. The method was immunoSEQ multiplex PCR; TCRdb's version includes in-frame clones alone and lacks a portion of them. This sample yields about 56,000 clones, of which 75% to 90% are seen a single time; over 13% belongs to the top ten. The material sequenced was peripheral blood, taken on day 0 of AZD1222 vaccination. The receptor source for this set is an adult in good health.

The gene calls are TRBV11-3 and TRBJ1-3; maybe TRBD1 (5 bases). CDR1 and CDR2 (germline): SGHNT, YENEEA. V was pared by 5 bases and J by 3 bases, with 5 bases between. The CDR3 consists of 12 residues. For the CDR3, the DNA is TGTGCCAGCAGCGGGGGTGGAAACACCATATATTTT. This sequence encodes CASSGGGNTIYF.

The gene calls are TRBV27 and TRBJ1-4, with D tentatively TRBD1 (6 bases). Trimming left V 8 bases short and J 0 bases short, with 10 bases between. Germline V gene lookup returns CDR1 MNHEY and CDR2 SMNVEV (reference sequence). The CDR3 extends over 14 amino acids. Written as DNA, the CDR3 is TGTGCCAGCGGTCGACAGGCAACTAATGAAAAACTGTTTTTT. Residues: CASGRQATNEKLFF.

The chain is built from TRBV6-5 and TRBJ1-1; D call uncertain. Germline V gene sequence: CDR1 MNHEY, CDR2 SVGAGI. V was pared by 8 bases and J by 1 base, with 14 bases between. This CDR3 is built from 14 residues. CDR3 protein: CASFTTVGNTEAFF. The CDR3 DNA follows: TGTGCCAGCTTCACCACAGTGGGGAACACTGAAGCTTTCTTT.

The rearrangement joins TRBV9 to TRBJ2-6, with a weak D call TRBD1 (5 bases). The CDR3 has 17 residues. The V gene lost 0 bases and the J gene lost 2 bases, with 12 bases spanning the gap. Germline-derived CDR1 and CDR2 are SGDLS and YYNGEE. In nucleotides, the CDR3 is TGTGCCAGCAGCGTAGAAACAGGTCTGACTGGGGCCAACGTCCTGACTTTC. It yields the protein CASSVETGLTGANVLTF.

The chain uses TRBV19 and TRBJ1-4; unclear D gene. V was pared by 6 bases and J by 8 bases, with 13 bases between. This CDR3 spans 13 amino acids. Germline-derived CDR1 and CDR2 are LNHDA and SQIVND (reference sequence). CDR3 sequence (DNA): TGTGCCAGTAGAGAGCATGCGGGGGAAAAACTGTTTTTT. This sequence encodes CASREHAGEKLFF.

This clone appeared a single time. This chain joins TRBV5-1 and TRBJ2-3; possible D gene TRBD1, 6 bases. The CDR3 has 15 amino acids. Germline CDR1 reads SGHRS; CDR2 reads YFSETQ. V lost 4 bases to trimming and J lost 0 bases, with 12 bases between them. In DNA form, the CDR3 reads TGCGCCAGCAGCGGCAGGGGAAGTAGCACAGATACGCAGTATTTT. Amino acid sequence: CASSGRGSSTDTQYF.

The chain links TRBV2 to TRBJ2-7, with a tentative D call TRBD2 (5 bases). Germline assignment: CDR1 SNHLY and CDR2 FYNNEI. The CDR3 has 13 amino acids. Between the trimmed V and J ends, which lost 7 bases and 4 bases, there was a span of 14 bases. CDR3 sequence (DNA): TGTGCCAGCACACCGGAAGGAGGTTACGAGCAGTACTTC. This encodes CASTPEGGYEQYF.

The chain links TRBV10-3 to TRBJ1-1, with D tentatively TRBD1 (5 bases). CDR1 and CDR2 from the germline V gene are ENHRY and SYGVKD. V was trimmed by 10 bases and J by 5 bases, leaving 17 bases between them. This CDR3 has 13 amino acids. The CDR3 bases are TGTGCCACCGCGGGTCCCGGGGGGACTGAAGCTTTCTTT. Translation gives CATAGPGGTEAFF.

This clone was counted a single time. This sequence joins TRBV4-1 and TRBJ1-4; D is uncertain. Trimming pared 4 bases from V and 7 bases from J, leaving 4 bases between. The CDR3 consists of 11 residues. The germline gives CDR1 MGHRA, CDR2 YSYEKL. DNA of the CDR3: TGCGCCAGCAGCCCAGGTGAAAAACTGTTTTTT. Its translation is CASSPGEKLFF.

This rearrangement joins TRBV4-1 to TRBJ2-2; TRBD2 matches 7 bases. Germline-derived CDR1 and CDR2 are MGHRA and YSYEKL. The CDR3 has 18 residues. With V trimmed by 0 bases and J by 3 bases, 10 bases remained unmatched. The CDR3 reads CASSQEPLGGIYTGELFF. The CDR3 nucleotides read TGCGCCAGCAGCCAAGAACCCTTGGGGGGGATCTACACCGGGGAGCTGTTTTTT.

A few counts support this clone. V gene TRBV5-6 combines with J gene TRBJ2-1; 7 bases agree with TRBD1. V shed 2 bases, J shed 7 bases, and the junction held 9 bases outside the gene matches. CDR1 SGHDT and CDR2 YYEEEE come from the germline V gene. The CDR3 totals 15 residues. CDR3 DNA: TGTGCCAGCAGCTTTTGGGACAGAAAATCAAATGAGCAGTTCTTC. It codes for CASSFWDRKSNEQFF. The full variable domain, in which reference TRBV5-6 and TRBJ2-1 provide the parts outside the CDR3, is DAGVTQSPTHLIKTRGQQVTLRCSPKSGHDTVSWYQQALGQGPQFIFQYYEEEERQRGNFPDRFSGHQFPNYSSELNVNALLLGDSALYLCASSFWDRKSNEQFFGPGTRLTVL.

The chain carries TRBV9 and TRBJ2-7; no clear D. CDR1 is SGDLS, CDR2 YYNGEE, per germline. Trimming took off 0 bases at V and 7 bases at J, with 11 bases between the two ends. The CDR3 is 13 residues long. The CDR3 coding sequence is TGTGCCAGCAGCGTAGCCTCCGGGTCGGAGCAGTACTTC. Its translation: CASSVASGSEQYF.

This clone is classed as medium-sized. The CDR3 here is CASTHRDRPYGYTF. The CDR3 bases are TGTGCCAGCACCCATAGGGACAGGCCATATGGCTACACCTTC. The V call is TRBV7-9, the J call TRBJ1-2, with 8 bases identical to TRBD1. Germline V gene lookup returns CDR1 SEHNR and CDR2 FQNEAQ (reference sequence). The CDR3 has 14 residues. V trimming: 7 bases; J trimming: 5 bases; junction bases outside the gene matches: 9.

The V call is TRBV28, the J call TRBJ2-3; the D is unclear. Germline V CDR1 and CDR2: MDHEN, SYDVKM. This CDR3 region has 16 residues. V was trimmed by 5 bases and J by 0 bases, leaving 15 bases between them. The CDR3 DNA is TGTGCCAGCAGTCCACGACGGAGTATTAGCACAGATACGCAGTATTTT. Protein sequence: CASSPRRSISTDTQYF. The variable domain in full, completed from reference TRBV28 and TRBJ2-3, reads DVKVTQSSRYLVKRTGEKVFLECVQDMDHENMFWYRQDPGLGLRLIYFSYDVKMKEKGDIPEGYSVSREKKERFSLILESASTNQTSMYLCASSPRRSISTDTQYFGPGTRLTVL.

The chain joins TRBV5-3 to TRBJ2-7; the D gene is possibly TRBD2 (6 bases). TRBV5-3 is an ORF, with its function uncertain. The CDR3 consists of 18 residues. Trimming stripped 0 bases from V and 0 bases from J, with 19 bases between. CDR3 protein: CARSLDDRCRDSSYEQYF. In nucleotides, the CDR3 is TGTGCCAGAAGCTTGGACGACAGATGCCGGGACTCCTCCTACGAGCAGTACTTC.

This clone has just one count. The rearrangement links TRBV5-8 to TRBJ1-2, with D possibly TRBD1 on 5 matching bases. The CDR3 sequence is 14 residues long. V shed 0 bases and J shed 9 bases, with 15 bases lying between them. The germline V gene encodes CDR1 SGHTS and CDR2 YDEGEE. The CDR3 DNA sequence: TGTGCCAGCAGCTTGGACTCAGGGATGGATAGCTACACCTTC. It is translated as CASSLDSGMDSYTF.

CDR3 sequence (DNA): TGCGCCAGCAGTGAGTCCCGTCTTGGGGGCGCAGATACGCAGTATTTT. Its protein product is CASSESRLGGADTQYF. The chain combines TRBV10-1 with TRBJ2-3; the D gene is possibly TRBD1 (6 bases). V dropped 0 bases and J dropped 4 bases, with 14 bases sitting between them. This CDR3 region has 16 residues. In germline, CDR1 is WNHNN, CDR2 SYGVQD (reference sequence).

The chain couples TRBV28 to TRBJ2-2, with D uncertain. The CDR3 loop spans 13 amino acids. V was clipped by 3 bases and J by 6 bases, with 8 bases between them. CDR1 is MDHEN and CDR2 is SYDVKM in the germline V gene. The CDR3 sequence is CASSLLDPGELFF. In nucleotides, the CDR3 is TGTGCCAGCAGTTTGCTAGATCCCGGGGAGCTGTTTTTT.

This chain connects TRBV30 to TRBJ2-2, with D unclear. The length of the CDR3 is 14 residues. Per germline, CDR1 GTSNPN and CDR2 SVGIG (reference sequence). The V end was cut by 2 bases, the J end by 3 bases, with 10 bases between. CDR3: CAWSRGWDTGELFF. The CDR3 DNA reads TGTGCCTGGAGTAGAGGTTGGGACACCGGGGAGCTGTTTTTT.

In its sample, this clone was seen once. The chain recombines TRBV4-1 with TRBJ1-5, with no clear D. The length of the CDR3 is 13 residues. CDR1 and CDR2 from the germline V gene are MGHRA and YSYEKL. Trimming cost V 4 bases and J 5 bases, with 9 bases left between them. CDR3 in DNA: TGCGCCAGCAGCCTGGGCGTGGATCAGCCCCAGCATTTT. It translates to CASSLGVDQPQHF.

The gene calls are TRBV3-1 (or the pseudogene TRBV3-2) and TRBJ1-2, with 7 bases lining up with TRBD1. The V segment lost 3 bases and the J segment 8 bases; nucleotides outside the gene matches: 9. The CDR3 covers 14 residues. Germline V gene sequence: CDR1 LGHDT, CDR2 YNNKEL (reference sequence). The CDR3 is CASSQTSQTGGYTF. The DNA for the CDR3 is TGTGCCAGCAGCCAGACGTCCCAGACAGGGGGCTACACCTTC.

This chain uses TRBV7-9 with TRBJ2-7; TRBD1 might be the D (5 bases). Germline V gene lookup returns CDR1 SEHNR and CDR2 FQNEAQ (reference sequence). V gave up 2 bases and J gave up 7 bases, with 15 bases separating them. This CDR3 has 14 residues. CDR3 protein: CASSLNQGVGEQYF. CDR3 nucleotide sequence: TGTGCCAGCAGCTTAAACCAGGGCGTAGGGGAGCAGTACTTC. Supplemented by reference TRBV7-9 and TRBJ2-7, the full variable domain reads DTGVSQNPRHKITKRGQNVTFRCDPISEHNRLYWYRQTLGQGPEFLTYFQNEAQLEKSRLLSDRFSAERPKGSFSTLEIQRTEQGDSAMYLCASSLNQGVGEQYFGPGTRLTVT.

The V and J genes are TRBV7-9 and TRBJ2-7; D not certain. Trimming shortened V by 5 bases and J by 0 bases, and 2 bases separated the two germline ends. From germline, CDR1 is SEHNR and CDR2 FQNEAQ (reference sequence). This CDR3 is built from 11 residues. The chain's CDR3 is CASSHSYEQYF. The CDR3 nucleotides read TGTGCCAGCAGCCACTCCTACGAGCAGTACTTC.

The chain carries TRBV28 and TRBJ2-1; no firm D call. Germline V lookup: CDR1 MDHEN, CDR2 SYDVKM. V was trimmed by 5 bases and J by 6 bases, leaving 5 bases between them. This CDR3 spans 11 amino acids. The CDR3 is CASSPGNEQFF. The CDR3 DNA sequence: TGTGCCAGCAGTCCCGGCAATGAGCAGTTCTTC. Full variable domain (missing parts from reference TRBV28 and TRBJ2-1): DVKVTQSSRYLVKRTGEKVFLECVQDMDHENMFWYRQDPGLGLRLIYFSYDVKMKEKGDIPEGYSVSREKKERFSLILESASTNQTSMYLCASSPGNEQFFGPGTRLTVL.

The chain combines TRBV7-9 with TRBJ2-1; either TRBD1 or TRBD2 may supply D (6 bases each). The V and J ends lost 5 bases and 6 bases respectively, with 11 bases between them. CDR3 length equals 13 residues. Germline loops: CDR1 SEHNR, CDR2 FQNEAQ (reference sequence). The CDR3 protein is CASSTGGLNEQFF. The DNA of the CDR3 is TGTGCCAGCAGCACCGGGGGCCTCAATGAGCAGTTCTTC.

The chain joins TRBV7-2 to TRBJ1-1, with unresolved D. Germline V gene lookup returns CDR1 SGHTA and CDR2 FQGNSA. CDR3 length: 15 amino acids. Trimming cost V 0 bases and J 10 bases, with 18 bases left between them. This CDR3 is CASSLAIGQANRAFF. CDR3 nucleotides: TGTGCCAGCAGCTTAGCGATAGGGCAGGCTAATCGAGCTTTCTTT.

V gene TRBV25-1 combines with J gene TRBJ1-1; possibly TRBD1 for D (6 bases). This CDR3 has 17 residues. The germline V gene has CDR1 MGHDK and CDR2 SYGVNS. Trimming stripped 1 base from V and 5 bases from J, with 20 bases between. CDR3 in amino acids: CASSESMGAGMRTEAFF. Here the CDR3 DNA reads TGTGCCAGCAGTGAATCCATGGGGGCAGGGATGAGAACTGAAGCTTTCTTT.

In its sample, this clone is medium-sized. The CDR3 DNA reads TGTGCCAGCAGCGTAGTGGGGAGAAATTCACCCCTCCACTTT. It codes for CASSVVGRNSPLHF. The rearrangement links TRBV9 to TRBJ1-6; D not certain. The CDR3 totals 14 residues. V lost 0 bases to trimming and J lost 7 bases, with 8 bases between them. Germline CDR1 reads SGDLS; CDR2 reads YYNGEE.

The chain carries TRBV14 and TRBJ1-1, with unresolved D. Between the trimmed V and J ends, which lost 0 bases and 5 bases, there was a span of 10 bases. CDR1 is SGHDN and CDR2 is FVKESK in the germline V gene. The CDR3 totals 14 residues. Here the CDR3 reads CASSQELGGTEAFF. DNA of the CDR3: TGTGCCAGCAGCCAAGAGTTGGGCGGGACTGAAGCTTTCTTT. The full variable domain, its missing parts supplied by reference TRBV14 and TRBJ1-1, is EAGVTQFPSHSVIEKGQTVTLRCDPISGHDNLYWYRRVMGKEIKFLLHFVKESKQDESGMPNNRFLAERTGGTYSTLKVQPAELEDSGVYFCASSQELGGTEAFFGQGTRLTVV.

The V call is TRBV4-2, the J call TRBJ2-3; 15 nucleotides line up with TRBD2. The V gene end was trimmed by 3 bases and the J gene end by 2 bases; junction bases not matched to a gene: 6. Germline CDR1 is LGHNA and CDR2 is YNFKEQ. The CDR3 sequence is 18 residues long. In DNA form, the CDR3 reads TGTGCCAGCAGCCAGGGACTAGCGGGGGGTCCCTCCACAGATACGCAGTATTTT. It translates to CASSQGLAGGPSTDTQYF.

The rearrangement links TRBV28 to TRBJ2-7; TRBD1 aligns across 10 bases. The CDR3 runs to 14 residues. CDR1 is MDHEN, CDR2 SYDVKM, per germline. Trimming took 5 bases from V and 4 from J; bases not matched to a gene: 5. The CDR3 nucleotides are TGTGCCAGCAGTATCCGGGACAGGGGTTACGAGCAGTACTTC. This gives the protein CASSIRDRGYEQYF.

This clone appeared a single time. This rearrangement joins TRBV19 to TRBJ1-6; no firm D call. The CDR3 length is 14 residues. The V gene lost 0 bases and the J gene lost 9 bases, with 9 bases spanning the gap. CDR1 and CDR2 (germline): LNHDA, SQIVND (reference sequence). CDR3 nucleotide sequence: TGTGCCAGTAGTATAGATGACGAAATTTCACCCCTCCACTTT. Amino acids: CASSIDDEISPLHF.